This T cell receptor beta chain was sequenced in a study of identifying expanded T cells in peripheral blood (dated by TCRdb to about 2019). At the level of the whole study: Four technical replicates, made by sequencing separate aliquots from the same pool of genomic DNA, were compared pairwise.

Of note for this clone: The antigen it binds to is not known. No base quality values were provided; no much bigger clone lies one nucleotide off.

No immune events such as infections were documented for the healthy donors during the collection period. Time-dependent variance in a beta-binomial model of T-cell clone differential abundance was calibrated using healthy-donor blood repertoires as a training cohort. The training cohort comprised ten or so healthy donors, 3 female and 7 male. Donor ages ranged from roughly 29 to 64 years, with an average of 43 years. Whole blood from each healthy donor was obtained from a commercial supplier and was collected at three time points around two weeks apart. For immunosequencing, genomic DNA was extracted from unsorted whole blood. The paper's findings and limits, for the study overall: Across all healthy donors, variance in clone template counts between approximately two-week samples was found to increase significantly with total template count. It was expected by the authors that biological variance in healthy repertoires might increase further over much longer intervals, such as months to years. The binomial model flagged around 1.2 differentially abundant clones between technical replicates but about 16 over around 2 weeks and roughly 20 over around 4 weeks. The beta-binomial model significantly reduced the number of clones called differentially abundant and the false-positive rate across all healthy-donor time intervals.

The immunoSEQ Assay, which relies on bias-controlled multiplex PCR amplification of genomic DNA, was used to profile TCRbeta CDR3 regions. The authors' pipeline ran thus. The absolute abundance of each unique TCRbeta CDR3 region was quantified after sequences were collapsed and filtered. Differential abundance was assessed using a binomial (Fisher-equivalent) model and a beta-binomial model in which time-dependent variance fitted from healthy donors was added. Clones with fewer than 5 combined templates were removed, and differential abundance was called for clones with a Benjamini-Hochberg FDR below 0.01. In the beta-binomial model, variance was expressed as a function of the total template count across the two samples, in the form v = (b*log(k)+a)^2. Imported from immuneACCESS, the table was reduced by TCRdb to in-frame sequences with V and J called. These copies leave out some clones; in studies compared against another copy, an unresolved V gene accounts for under half, and the cause of the remainder is not known. V and J calls and clone size are as listed in that table; D and trimming were resolved from the DNA. The sample yields more than 85,000 clones; 88% were counted once. Around 14% of the sample is held by the ten biggest clonotypes.

The sequence was collected from a person aged 18-70 years in good health. Sequenced material: blood.

This receptor has the CDR3 CASTDSANEKLFF. The sequenced DNA is TGTGCCAGCACCGATTCCGCTAATGAAAAACTGTTTTTT. The receptor chain draws on TRBV6-5 and TRBJ1-4; the D gene assignment is ambiguous. V loses 7 bases, J loses 3 bases, and the germline ends lie 9 bases apart. Its CDR3 holds 13 amino acids, cysteine through phenylalanine. Only the CDR3 part of the read is kept: 39 bases, read in frame from the first base. CDR1 is given as MNHEY and CDR2 as SVGAGI, both from the germline V gene.